Reported below is one T cell receptor (beta chain). Its antigen remains undetermined. No base quality information exists; no much larger clone differs at one position. The germline V gene supplies CDR1 SGHDT and CDR2 YYEEEE. V is clipped by 6 bases and J by 3 bases, and the sequence between their germline boundaries is 10 bases long. Including cysteine and phenylalanine, the CDR3 has 13 amino acids. Left in the record is the CDR3 DNA by itself, 39 bases read in frame from the first base. At diagnosis, tumor, uninvolved tumor-adjacent lung and peripheral blood were collected and then preserved as a mix of FFPE and fresh-frozen material. For TCR repertoire profiling, the blood samples were analyzed as peripheral blood mononuclear cells. The entry originates in a study of T cells in localized non-small cell lung cancer (dated by TCRdb to about 2020). For the study in its entirety: The study examined T cell repertoires in roughly 240 patients with early-stage NSCLC and compared tumors with uninvolved tumor-adjacent lungs. All 240 or so NSCLC patients in the cohort were treatment-naive and had localized lung tumors that were resected. The mean age of the NSCLC patients was approximately 71 years, with roughly 120 men and 110 or so women.

What the research found in general, with its limitations: Higher blood T cell density associated with longer overall survival, while higher adjacent-lung clonality associated with shorter survival. Uninvolved tumor-adjacent lung showed the highest T cell clonality, higher than tumor, which suggests more focused antigenic responses in the uninvolved tumor-adjacent lung. Because multi-region sequencing of the tumors was not done, intratumor heterogeneity could not be ruled out. A median of around 62 of the top 100 tumor clones turned up in the paired uninvolved adjacent lung, and 25 to 30 of those clones also ranked among the top 100 of that same adjacent lung. Because the study design was exploratory, TCR variables were selected using unadjusted p-values without false-discovery rate correction.

The immunoSEQ Assay was used to sequence TCR beta CDR3 regions from DNA. On the study's bioinformatics: T cell density was computed as TCR beta template counts normalized to usable DNA estimated by amplifying housekeeping genes. The preseqR package was used to estimate richness by extrapolating to 400,000 templates for PBMC samples and to 120,000 templates for tissue samples. Clonality was taken to be one minus Pielou's evenness. Differential abundance testing on productive amino-acid clonotypes, with a minimum total count of 5 and an alpha of 0.1, was used to identify tissue-enriched TCRs. The Jaccard Index and the Morisita Overlap Index were used to measure how much the repertoires overlapped between compartments. GLIPH clustered TCR beta CDR3s with public tetramer-defined viral CDR3s; viral motifs required at least three viral sequences plus V-gene enrichment. TCRdb holds this immuneACCESS table with in-frame rearrangements only. Some clones are missing; in checked studies, unresolved V genes explain under half, and the rest has no known cause. V and J calls plus clone size are reproduced from that table; the DNA served to infer D and trimming. This sample gives some 37,000 clones in total; around 90% of them show up just once. The ten largest clones represent about 4% of the sample.

The sequence derives from a man aged 18 to 50 with stage I lung adenocarcinoma. Here the sequenced sample was peripheral blood, taken before any cancer treatment. The rearrangement joined TRBV5-6 to TRBJ2-1; confidence is insufficient to name the D gene. The CDR3 here reads CASNLAFYNEQFF. The DNA reads as follows: TGTGCCAGCAACCTGGCGTTCTACAATGAGCAGTTCTTC.